A single sample is the source of the 23 T cell receptor beta chains below, sequenced in a study of cytomegalovirus exposure and HLA in healthy donors. The PCR was carried out with 60 Vbeta primers and 13 Jbeta primers. Some clones are missing from TCRdb's copy, which holds only in-frame ones; the method was immunoSEQ multiplex PCR. The sample contains roughly 150,000 clones, roughly four fifths of which appear only once. The source material was PBMCs. The receptors come from a man aged 18 to 29 in good health and CMV-seronegative.

This sequence joins TRBV29-1 and TRBJ2-1; weak D call: TRBD1 (6 bases). Germline values: CDR1 SQVTM, CDR2 ANQGSEA. V was cut by 7 bases and J by 4 bases, with 8 bases left in between. There are 11 residues in the CDR3. The CDR3 spells CSGGQYNEQFF. As DNA, the CDR3 is TGCAGCGGGGGGCAATACAATGAGCAGTTCTTC.

This chain links TRBV28 with TRBJ2-3, with TRBD2 as a possible D gene (5 bases). V shed 5 bases and J shed 2 bases, with 17 bases lying between them. This CDR3 is 16 amino acids long. Germline lookup yields CDR1 MDHEN and CDR2 SYDVKM. The CDR3 region is CASSLYLEGNTDTQYF. The CDR3, as DNA: TGTGCCAGCAGTCTGTATCTCGAGGGAAACACAGATACGCAGTATTTT.

The chain links TRBV5-5 to TRBJ2-5; D gene uncertain. Looked up from germline, CDR1 is SGHKS and CDR2 is YYEKEE (reference sequence). The length of the CDR3 is 13 residues. The V end lost 1 base, the J end lost 5 bases, and 9 bases lay between the germline ends. The CDR3 coding sequence is TGTGCCAGCAGCTTGTTTTCATTCGAGACCCAGTACTTC. Residues: CASSLFSFETQYF.

The rearrangement links TRBV7-2 to TRBJ2-2; D unclear. Trimming pared 4 bases from V and 6 bases from J, leaving 9 bases between. Germline values: CDR1 SGHTA, CDR2 FQGNSA. CDR3 length: 13 amino acids. CDR3: CASSSYEAGELFF. The DNA for the CDR3 is TGTGCCAGCAGCTCATACGAGGCCGGGGAGCTGTTTTTT.

The chain joins TRBV7-2 to TRBJ1-3, with TRBD1 matching over 7 bases. The CDR3 is 15 residues long. Germline V gene data show CDR1 as SGHTA and CDR2 as FQGNSA. The V gene end was trimmed by 5 bases and the J gene end by 2 bases; junction bases not matched to a gene: 6. CDR3 sequence (DNA): TGTGCCAGCAGCGGAAGACAGGGACCTGGAAACACCATATATTTT. It specifies CASSGRQGPGNTIYF.

There are a few counts of this clone. The V call is TRBV23-1, the J call TRBJ2-3; D remains unclear. TRBV23-1 carries the ORF label, with uncertain function. V lost 2 bases to trimming and J lost 4 bases, with 13 bases between them. The CDR3 spans 15 residues. The chain's CDR3 is CASSQDLRPPDTQYF. The DNA of the CDR3 is TGCGCCAGCAGTCAAGACTTACGACCCCCAGATACGCAGTATTTT.

V and J are TRBV7-2 and TRBJ2-1; D is unclear. This CDR3 has 15 residues. The V end was cut by 5 bases, the J end by 0 bases, with 11 bases between. CDR1 and CDR2 from the germline V gene are SGHTA and FQGNSA. As DNA, the CDR3 is TGTGCCAGCAGCCCTACGCTTCCCTCCTACAATGAGCAGTTCTTC. Residues: CASSPTLPSYNEQFF.

In nucleotides, the CDR3 is TGTGCCAGCAGCGAGTGGACTCCGCCTTACGAGCAGTACTTC. This translates into CASSEWTPPYEQYF. V is TRBV11-2 and J is TRBJ2-7; weak D call: TRBD2 (5 bases). Trimming removed 5 bases from V and 4 bases from J, with 15 bases in between. CDR1 is SGHAT, CDR2 FQNNGV, per germline. The CDR3 totals 14 residues.

This clone appeared a single time. The genes are TRBV12-5 and TRBJ1-5, with TRBD1 as a possible D gene (5 bases). Trimming shortened V by 6 bases and J by 4 bases, and 13 bases separated the two germline ends. Germline CDR1 LGHNT, CDR2 FRNRAP. The CDR3 runs 14 residues. CDR3 region: CASGLIQENQPQHF. DNA for the CDR3: TGTGCTAGTGGCCTAATACAGGAGAATCAGCCCCAGCATTTT.

The chain joins TRBV6-1 to TRBJ2-7, with D perhaps TRBD2 (6 bases). Per germline, CDR1 MNHNS and CDR2 SASEGT. The germline V and J ends were trimmed by 6 bases and 7 bases, with 16 bases remaining between them. There are 13 residues in the CDR3. This chain's CDR3 is CASSFFRREEQYF. The DNA of the CDR3 is TGTGCCAGCAGCTTCTTCCGGAGGGAGGAGCAGTACTTC.

The CDR3 region has the DNA TGTGCCAGCGGCCTTAGCGGGACTCAAGAGACCCAGTACTTC. This encodes CASGLSGTQETQYF. The chain recombines TRBV28 with TRBJ2-5; TRBD2 aligns across 8 bases. Unmatched junction bases numbered 7, after V lost 8 bases and J lost 2 bases. Germline CDR1 and CDR2: MDHEN and SYDVKM. This CDR3 has 14 residues.

V and J are TRBV19 and TRBJ1-5, with D uncertain. Germline V gene data show CDR1 as LNHDA and CDR2 as SQIVND (reference sequence). V lost 8 bases, J lost 0 bases, and 14 bases lay in between. The CDR3 loop spans 15 amino acids. CDR3 nucleotide sequence: TGTGCCAGTGACTCGTGGCTAATTAGCAATCAGCCCCAGCATTTT. Amino acid sequence: CASDSWLISNQPQHF.

This clone has just one count. The V and J genes are TRBV10-3 and TRBJ1-4, with TRBD1 matching over 7 bases. The trim removed 8 bases at V and 4 bases at J, leaving 4 bases unmatched. Germline assignment: CDR1 ENHRY and CDR2 SYGVKD. The CDR3 loop spans 13 amino acids. CDR3 bases: TGTGCCATCCGGACAGGCCTTAATGAAAAACTGTTTTTT. It codes for CAIRTGLNEKLFF.

Remarks on this clone: One end of the junction is discordant with germline, which a read error may explain. The genes are TRBV7-9 and TRBJ1-2; D is unclear. Per germline, CDR1 SEHNR and CDR2 FQNEAQ (reference sequence). This CDR3 comprises 13 residues. The CDR3 loop reads CTSTPPYQYGYTF. The CDR3, as DNA: TGTACCAGCACCCCGCCGTATCAGTATGGCTACACCTTC.

The chain recombines TRBV7-6 with TRBJ2-7; D ambiguous. CDR1 SGHVS and CDR2 FNYEAQ come from the germline V gene. V lost 6 bases and J lost 2, with 11 bases in between. This CDR3 comprises 13 residues. CDR3 sequence (DNA): TGTGCCAGCAGTCGAGACTTGGCCTACGAGCAGTACTTC. As protein: CASSRDLAYEQYF.

The chain links TRBV5-1 to TRBJ1-2; 7 bases are a match to TRBD1. This CDR3 contains 16 residues. After removal of 0 bases from V and 0 bases from J, the junction contained 5 bases not matched to a gene. Germline values: CDR1 SGHRS, CDR2 YFSETQ. The CDR3 is CASSLGPDRTNYGYTF. The DNA of the CDR3 is TGCGCCAGCAGCTTGGGTCCGGACAGGACTAACTATGGCTACACCTTC.

In its sample, this clone was seen a few times. The J gene is TRBJ1-3, the V gene TRBV25-1; D is uncertain. The germline V gene has CDR1 MGHDK and CDR2 SYGVNS. V was trimmed by 6 bases and J by 4 bases, leaving 4 bases between them. CDR3 length equals 11 residues. CDR3 DNA sequence: TGTGCCAGCAGCCCGGGAAACACCATATATTTT. It is translated as CASSPGNTIYF.

The rearrangement links TRBV28 to TRBJ1-1; a possible D gene is TRBD1 (5 bases). Trimming left V 2 bases short and J 2 bases short, with 6 bases between. Germline V gene lookup returns CDR1 MDHEN and CDR2 SYDVKM. This CDR3 is built from 13 residues. CDR3 nucleotide sequence: TGTGCCAGCAGTTTACAGGGAAACACTGAAGCTTTCTTT. It codes for CASSLQGNTEAFF.

The chain uses TRBV15 and TRBJ2-3; 14 nucleotides align to TRBD2. V was clipped by 3 bases and J by 10 bases; unmatched bases: 6. Per germline, CDR1 LNHNV and CDR2 YYDKDF (reference sequence). This CDR3 spans 15 amino acids. CDR3 nucleotides: TGTGCCACCAGCAGTGGGACTAGCGGGGGTTATTCGCAGTATTTT. Translating gives CATSSGTSGGYSQYF.

The rearrangement joins TRBV7-8 to TRBJ1-5, with 7 nucleotides matching TRBD1. The V gene's germline CDR1 is SGHVS and CDR2 FQNEAQ. J was trimmed by 2 bases and V by 3 bases; bases with no gene match: 7. The CDR3 length is 16 residues. The CDR3 loop is CASSFGQGVGNQPQHF. The CDR3 bases are TGTGCCAGCAGCTTTGGGCAGGGGGTTGGCAATCAGCCCCAGCATTTT. The full variable domain, its missing parts supplied by reference TRBV7-8 and TRBJ1-5, is GAGVSQSPRYKVAKRGQDVALRCDPISGHVSLFWYQQALGQGPEFLTYFQNEAQLDKSGLPSDRFFAERPEGSVSTLKIQRTQQEDSAVYLCASSFGQGVGNQPQHFGDGTRLSIL.

The chain employs TRBV2 and TRBJ1-1, with D tentatively TRBD1 (5 bases). Germline CDR1 is SNHLY and CDR2 is FYNNEI. The length of the CDR3 is 14 residues. V lost 7 bases and J lost 4, with 16 bases in between. This chain's CDR3 is CASTLGFGGTEAFF. The CDR3 nucleotides are TGTGCCAGCACTCTGGGCTTCGGGGGCACTGAAGCTTTCTTT.

The chain carries TRBV4-3 and TRBJ1-1; D is perhaps TRBD1 (5 bases). The ends were cut back, 1 base at V and 0 bases at J, with 12 bases in the middle. This CDR3 contains 16 residues. Germline V CDR1 and CDR2: LGHNA, YSLEER. The CDR3 region is CASSQGAGIMNTEAFF. In nucleotides, the CDR3 is TGCGCCAGCAGCCAAGGCGCAGGGATTATGAACACTGAAGCTTTCTTT.

The chain joins TRBV6-5 to TRBJ1-1; D is possibly TRBD1 (6 bases). The germline gives CDR1 MNHEY, CDR2 SVGAGI. This CDR3 is built from 15 residues. Between the trimmed V and J ends, which lost 2 bases and 11 bases, there was a span of 21 bases. CDR3 sequence: CASSYGEGGPMGAFF. The CDR3 nucleotides are TGTGCCAGCAGTTACGGGGAGGGGGGCCCGATGGGGGCTTTCTTT.